This T cell receptor (beta chain) was profiled in a study of T-cell reconstitution after alpha-beta-depleted transplantation in children. This clonotype appeared many times. In germline, CDR1 is SGHDN, CDR2 FVKESK. The CDR3 consists of 14 residues. After removal of 3 bases from V and 6 bases from J, the junction contained 5 bases not matched to a gene. This sample's TCRbeta library carried unique molecular identifier barcodes. TCRdb itself ran the PCR reads through MiXCR, one entry per CDR3 protein. The sample carries roughly 610,000 distinct CDR3 sequences, roughly a tenth recorded once. The V call is TRBV14, the J call TRBJ2-1, with TRBD2 matching 7 bases. Specimen: PBMCs from the stem cell graft donor, collected from the stem cell graft. This TCR was sampled from a human donor who donated a stem cell graft to a child with acute myeloid leukemia. The CDR3 nucleotides are TGTGCCAGCAGCCAGATTCAGCGGGGCAATGAGCAGTTCTTC. It specifies CASSQIQRGNEQFF. The full variable domain, in which reference TRBV14 and TRBJ2-1 provide the parts outside the CDR3, is EAGVTQFPSHSVIEKGQTVTLRCDPISGHDNLYWYRRVMGKEIKFLLHFVKESKQDESGMPNNRFLAERTGGTYSTLKVQPAELEDSGVYFCASSQIQRGNEQFFGPGTRLTVL.